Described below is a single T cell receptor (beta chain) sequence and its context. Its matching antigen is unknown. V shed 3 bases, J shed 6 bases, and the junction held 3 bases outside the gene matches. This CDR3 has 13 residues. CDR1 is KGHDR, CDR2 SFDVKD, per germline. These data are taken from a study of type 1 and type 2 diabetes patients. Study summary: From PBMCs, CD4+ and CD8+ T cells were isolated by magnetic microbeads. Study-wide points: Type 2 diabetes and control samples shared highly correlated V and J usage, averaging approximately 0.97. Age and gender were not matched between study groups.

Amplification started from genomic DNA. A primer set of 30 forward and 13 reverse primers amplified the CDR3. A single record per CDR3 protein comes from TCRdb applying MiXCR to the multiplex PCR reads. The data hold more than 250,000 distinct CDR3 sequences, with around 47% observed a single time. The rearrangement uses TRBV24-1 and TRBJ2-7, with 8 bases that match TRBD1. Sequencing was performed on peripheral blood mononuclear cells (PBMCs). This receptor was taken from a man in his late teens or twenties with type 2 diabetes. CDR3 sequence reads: CATSDRTGLEQYF. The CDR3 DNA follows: TGTGCCACCAGTGATAGGACAGGGCTCGAGCAGTACTTC.